Each of the 21 T cell receptor beta chains below was sequenced from the same sample in a study of blood T cell repertoires in COVID-19. Data came from immunoSEQ multiplex PCR; TCRdb stores just in-frame clones and leaves some out. The sample has 49,000 or so clones, about nine tenths seen once; the top ten hold over 5%. The sample comprised peripheral blood. Receptors were obtained from a man aged 45 to 65 with active COVID-19.

This chain links TRBV30 with TRBJ1-1; no definite D call. CDR3 size: 12 residues. Trimming took 4 bases from V and 1 from J, leaving 7 bases between them. CDR1 and CDR2 (germline): GTSNPN, SVGIG (reference sequence). CDR3 sequence reads: CAWNRANTEAFF. CDR3 coding DNA: TGTGCCTGGAATAGAGCGAACACTGAAGCTTTCTTT.

The V call is TRBV14, the J call TRBJ2-3; 11 nucleotides align to TRBD1. Germline-derived CDR1 and CDR2 are SGHDN and FVKESK. With 5 bases clipped from V and 3 bases from J, the junction kept 10 bases outside the gene matches. CDR3 length: 17 residues. CDR3 sequence reads: CASSDLGQGAGTDTQYF. The DNA of the CDR3 is TGTGCCAGCAGCGACCTCGGACAGGGGGCAGGAACAGATACGCAGTATTTT.

V usage is TRBV27 and J usage is TRBJ1-1; no clear D. The CDR3 spans 13 residues. Germline CDR1 is MNHEY and CDR2 is SMNVEV (reference sequence). V gave up 2 bases and J gave up 4 bases, with 8 bases separating them. The CDR3 reads CASSLSGFTEAFF. Written as DNA, the CDR3 is TGTGCCAGCAGTTTAAGCGGTTTCACTGAAGCTTTCTTT.

The rearrangement joins TRBV6-5 to TRBJ2-7; 7 positions match TRBD2. Germline V gene lookup returns CDR1 MNHEY and CDR2 SVGAGI. The length of the CDR3 is 13 residues. Losses at the gene ends were 5 bases for V and 4 bases for J; bases not matched to a gene: 5. CDR3 sequence reads: CASSLADLYEQYF. DNA of the CDR3: TGTGCCAGCAGTCTAGCGGATTTATACGAGCAGTACTTC.

This sequence joins TRBV15 and TRBJ2-3; no definite D call. The CDR3 loop spans 15 amino acids. V was cut by 0 bases and J by 2 bases, with 9 bases left in between. CDR1 is LNHNV, CDR2 YYDKDF, per germline (reference sequence). CDR3 in DNA: TGTGCCACCAGCAGAGATGAGGTACCCACAGATACGCAGTATTTT. Translating it yields CATSRDEVPTDTQYF.

The chain carries TRBV19 and TRBJ2-1; 8 positions agree with TRBD1. Looked up from germline, CDR1 is LNHDA and CDR2 is SQIVND (reference sequence). The CDR3 extends over 11 amino acids. V gave up 9 bases and J gave up 8 bases; unmatched junction bases: 3. CDR3 bases: TGTGCCAGGGACAGGGTGGATGAGCAGTTCTTC. Amino acid sequence: CARDRVDEQFF.

This sequence joins TRBV19 and TRBJ1-4; D gene uncertain. The CDR3 extends over 15 amino acids. Germline CDR1 and CDR2: LNHDA and SQIVND (reference sequence). Trimming shortened V by 4 bases and J by 8 bases, and 17 bases separated the two germline ends. The CDR3 protein is CASSKSGANWEKLFF. Here the CDR3 DNA reads TGTGCCAGTAGTAAATCGGGTGCTAATTGGGAAAAACTGTTTTTT.

The rearrangement uses TRBV7-2 and TRBJ2-3; the D gene is possibly TRBD2 (5 bases). Trimming pared 5 bases from V and 8 bases from J, leaving 11 bases between. The germline CDR1 and CDR2 sequences are SGHTA and FQGNSA. CDR3 length: 12 amino acids. The CDR3 DNA follows: TGTGCCAGCAGCCCAGAGGGTGTTACGCAGTATTTT. Protein product: CASSPEGVTQYF.

The count of this clone is one. Germline is not matched at one junction end, which may reflect a read error. The gene calls are TRBV2 and TRBJ2-1; D is undetermined. CDR1 and CDR2 (germline): SNHLY, FYNNEI. The CDR3 loop spans 11 amino acids. The DNA for the CDR3 is TGCGCGGAATTATCGTCCAATGAGCAGTTCTTC. Residues: CAELSSNEQFF.

The rearrangement links TRBV5-1 to TRBJ2-2; TRBD2 might be the D (5 bases). Germline V gene lookup returns CDR1 SGHRS and CDR2 YFSETQ. This CDR3 contains 15 residues. The V end was cut by 0 bases, the J end by 6 bases, with 12 bases between. CDR3 loop: CASSLAGVRAGELFF. Written as DNA, the CDR3 is TGCGCCAGCAGCTTGGCCGGGGTCCGGGCCGGGGAGCTGTTTTTT.

The chain has TRBV14 and TRBJ1-2, with 7 bases aligning to TRBD1. Germline V gene lookup returns CDR1 SGHDN and CDR2 FVKESK. The CDR3 length is 14 residues. V dropped 4 bases and J dropped 7; count of bases not matched to a gene: 9. CDR3 amino acids: CASSRTGTAGGYTF. CDR3 nucleotide sequence: TGTGCCAGCAGCCGAACGGGGACAGCCGGTGGCTACACCTTC.

The CDR3 nucleotides are TGTGCCAGCAGCTCCCTAACCACAGTGAACCCCTACGAGCAGTACTTC. Its translation: CASSSLTTVNPYEQYF. The rearrangement links TRBV14 to TRBJ2-7; D remains ambiguous. Looked up from germline, CDR1 is SGHDN and CDR2 is FVKESK. The CDR3 spans 16 residues. V gave up 5 bases and J gave up 2 bases, with 19 bases separating them.

V gene TRBV5-1 combines with J gene TRBJ1-4; D gene uncertain. Trimming removed 2 bases at V and 7 bases at J, with 12 bases between. CDR1 SGHRS and CDR2 YFSETQ come from the germline V gene. The length of the CDR3 is 14 residues. This CDR3 reads CASSFGGLGEKLFF. CDR3 DNA sequence: TGCGCCAGCAGCTTTGGAGGGCTTGGTGAAAAACTGTTTTTT.

This chain uses TRBV29-1 with TRBJ1-2, with a tentative D call TRBD1 (5 bases). The CDR3 consists of 9 residues. V was shortened by 7 bases and J by 13 bases, with 13 bases between the two germline ends. CDR1 and CDR2 from the germline V gene are SQVTM and ANQGSEA. Written as DNA, the CDR3 is TGCAGCGCCGGTGGAGGGACCACCTTC. This sequence encodes CSAGGGTTF.

The genes are TRBV5-5 and TRBJ2-7, with D maybe TRBD2 (5 bases). The germline gives CDR1 SGHKS, CDR2 YYEKEE (reference sequence). Trimming took off 2 bases at V and 4 bases at J, with 19 bases between the two ends. The CDR3 spans 16 residues. Here the CDR3 reads CASSLGRPLEAYEQYF. As DNA, the CDR3 is TGTGCCAGCAGCTTAGGGCGGCCCCTGGAGGCTTACGAGCAGTACTTC.

This chain links TRBV7-2 with TRBJ2-1; the match to TRBD2 covers 8 bases. CDR1 and CDR2 (germline): SGHTA, FQGNSA. With 1 base clipped from V and 3 bases from J, the junction kept 5 bases outside the gene matches. The CDR3 totals 16 residues. The CDR3 nucleotides read TGTGCCAGCAGCTTAGACCGGCGGGAGGTCTACAATGAGCAGTTCTTC. It yields the protein CASSLDRREVYNEQFF. The variable domain in full, with the rest retrieved from reference TRBV7-2 and TRBJ2-1, is GAGVSQSPSNKVTEKGKDVELRCDPISGHTALYWYRQSLGQGLEFLIYFQGNSAPDKSGLPSDRFSAERTGGSVSTLTIQRTQQEDSAVYLCASSLDRREVYNEQFFGPGTRLTVL.

V gene TRBV3-1 (or the pseudogene TRBV3-2) combines with J gene TRBJ2-6; 7 bases align to TRBD2. Germline-derived CDR1 and CDR2 are LGHDT and YNNKEL (reference sequence). Losses at the gene ends were 1 base for V and 3 bases for J; bases not matched to a gene: 6. CDR3 length: 17 residues. The CDR3 sequence: CASSQGGSLVGANVLTF. CDR3 in DNA: TGTGCCAGCAGCCAAGGCGGGAGCCTTGTTGGGGCCAACGTCCTGACTTTC.

The V and J genes are TRBV7-2 and TRBJ1-2; possibly TRBD1 for D (6 bases). V lost 1 base and J 9 bases, leaving 12 bases between the germline ends. The CDR3 has 13 residues. Looked up from germline, CDR1 is SGHTA and CDR2 is FQGNSA. CDR3 bases: TGTGCCAGCAGCTTAGGGACAGTGAATAGCTACACCTTC. Its translation is CASSLGTVNSYTF.

V usage is TRBV5-4 and J usage is TRBJ1-2; D not resolved. V was pared by 2 bases and J by 2 bases, with 19 bases between. The CDR3 spans 17 residues. Per the germline V gene, CDR1 is SGHNT and CDR2 is YYREEE (reference sequence). CDR3: CASSLSRGSPGNYGYTF. The DNA for the CDR3 is TGTGCCAGCAGCTTAAGCCGCGGCAGCCCGGGAAACTATGGCTACACCTTC.

The chain combines TRBV30 with TRBJ2-7; tentatively, D is TRBD1 (5 bases). Trimming pared 0 bases from V and 6 bases from J, leaving 12 bases between. The CDR3 is made up of 13 amino acids. Germline lookup yields CDR1 GTSNPN and CDR2 SVGIG (reference sequence). The CDR3, as DNA: TGTGCCTGGAGTGTATCGGAAAGGGGCGAGCAGTACTTC. Protein: CAWSVSERGEQYF.

The chain has TRBV2 and TRBJ2-2; no reliable D call. The ends were cut back, 6 bases at V and 5 bases at J, with 16 bases in the middle. Germline lookup yields CDR1 SNHLY and CDR2 FYNNEI. The CDR3 runs 15 residues. CDR3 DNA: TGTGCCAGCAGCGCCATTATCCCAGTAACCGGGGAGCTGTTTTTT. Translation gives CASSAIIPVTGELFF.